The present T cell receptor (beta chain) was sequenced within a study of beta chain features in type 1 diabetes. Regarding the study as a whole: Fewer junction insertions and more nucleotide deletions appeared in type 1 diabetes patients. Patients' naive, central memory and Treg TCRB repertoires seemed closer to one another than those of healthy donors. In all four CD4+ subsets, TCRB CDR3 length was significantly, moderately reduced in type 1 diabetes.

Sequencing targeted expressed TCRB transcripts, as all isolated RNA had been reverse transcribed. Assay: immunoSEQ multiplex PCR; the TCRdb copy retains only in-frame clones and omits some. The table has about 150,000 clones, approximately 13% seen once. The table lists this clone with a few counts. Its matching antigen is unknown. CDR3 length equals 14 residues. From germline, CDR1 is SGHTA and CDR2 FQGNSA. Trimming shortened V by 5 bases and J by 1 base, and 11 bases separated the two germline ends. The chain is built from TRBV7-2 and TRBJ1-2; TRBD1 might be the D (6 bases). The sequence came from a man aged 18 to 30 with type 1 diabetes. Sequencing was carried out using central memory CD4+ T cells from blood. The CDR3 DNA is TGTGCCAGCAGCCGACAGGTTAATAACTATGGCTACACCTTC. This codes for CASSRQVNNYGYTF.